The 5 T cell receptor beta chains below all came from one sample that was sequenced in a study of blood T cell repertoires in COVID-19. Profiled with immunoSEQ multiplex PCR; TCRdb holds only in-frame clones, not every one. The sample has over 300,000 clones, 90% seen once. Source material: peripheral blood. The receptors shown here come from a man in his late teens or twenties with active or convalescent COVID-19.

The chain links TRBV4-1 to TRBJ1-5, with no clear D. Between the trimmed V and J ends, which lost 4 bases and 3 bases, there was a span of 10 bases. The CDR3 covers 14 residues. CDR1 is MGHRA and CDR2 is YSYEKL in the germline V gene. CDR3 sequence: CASSLPSYNQPQHF. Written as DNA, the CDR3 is TGCGCCAGCAGCCTCCCTTCCTACAATCAGCCCCAGCATTTT.

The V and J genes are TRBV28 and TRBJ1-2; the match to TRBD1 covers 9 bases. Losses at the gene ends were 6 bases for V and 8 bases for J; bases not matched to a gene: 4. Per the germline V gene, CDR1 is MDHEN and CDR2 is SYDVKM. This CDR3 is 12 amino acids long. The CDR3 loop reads CASRGQGLGYTF. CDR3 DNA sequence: TGTGCCAGCAGGGGACAGGGCCTAGGCTACACCTTC.

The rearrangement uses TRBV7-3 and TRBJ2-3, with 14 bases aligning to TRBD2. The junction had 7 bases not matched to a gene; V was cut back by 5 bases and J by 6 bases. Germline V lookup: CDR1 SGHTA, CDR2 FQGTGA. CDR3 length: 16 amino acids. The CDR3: CASSTTSGRAVDTQYF. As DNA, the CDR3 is TGTGCCAGCAGCACGACTAGCGGGAGGGCCGTGGATACGCAGTATTTT.

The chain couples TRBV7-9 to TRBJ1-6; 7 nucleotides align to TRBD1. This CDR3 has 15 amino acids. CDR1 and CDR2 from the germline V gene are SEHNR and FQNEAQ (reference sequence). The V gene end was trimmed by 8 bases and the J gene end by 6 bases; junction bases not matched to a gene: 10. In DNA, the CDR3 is TGTGCCAGCCCCACCCGACAGGGTCTTAATTCACCCCTCCACTTT. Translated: CASPTRQGLNSPLHF.

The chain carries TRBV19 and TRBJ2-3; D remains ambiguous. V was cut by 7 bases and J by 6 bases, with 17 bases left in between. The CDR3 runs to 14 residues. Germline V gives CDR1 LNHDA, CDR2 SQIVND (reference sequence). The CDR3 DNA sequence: TGTGCCAGTACCCCCTCGGCGGTTACGGATACGCAGTATTTT. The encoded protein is CASTPSAVTDTQYF.